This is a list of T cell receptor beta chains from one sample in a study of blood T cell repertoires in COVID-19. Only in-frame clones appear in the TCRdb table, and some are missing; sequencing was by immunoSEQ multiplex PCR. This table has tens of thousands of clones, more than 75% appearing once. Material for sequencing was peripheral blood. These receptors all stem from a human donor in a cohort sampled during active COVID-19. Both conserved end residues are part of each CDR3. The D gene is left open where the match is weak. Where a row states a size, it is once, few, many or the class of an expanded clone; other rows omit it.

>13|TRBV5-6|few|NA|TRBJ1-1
CASSFDRQTEAFF
TGTGCCAGCAGCTTTGACAGGCAGACTGAAGCTTTCTTT
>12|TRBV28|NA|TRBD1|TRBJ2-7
CASTDRPGEQYF
TGTGCCAGCACGGACAGGCCGGGGGAGCAGTACTTC
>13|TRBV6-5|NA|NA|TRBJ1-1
CASRTLSGTEAFF
TGTGCCAGCAGGACATTGAGCGGAACTGAAGCTTTCTTT
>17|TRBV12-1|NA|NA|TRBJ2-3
CASSFYAGGPATDTQYF
TGTGCCAGCAGCTTTTATGCGGGGGGGCCGGCAACAGATACGCAGTATTTT
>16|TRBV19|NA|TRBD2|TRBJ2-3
CASSIGSGGPEDTQYF
TGTGCCAGTAGTATAGGTAGCGGGGGTCCTGAGGATACGCAGTATTTT
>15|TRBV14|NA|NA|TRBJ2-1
CASSRGFFSYNEQFF
TGTGCCAGCAGCAGGGGGTTCTTCTCCTACAATGAGCAGTTCTTC
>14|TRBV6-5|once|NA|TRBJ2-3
CASRRDSSTDTQYF
TGTGCCAGCAGGCGGGACAGCTCCACAGATACGCAGTATTTT
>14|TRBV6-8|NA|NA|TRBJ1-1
CASSYAQNRTEAFF
TGTGCCAGCAGTTACGCCCAGAACCGCACTGAAGCTTTCTTT
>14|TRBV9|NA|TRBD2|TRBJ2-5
CASSVGGGWQTQYF
TGTGCCAGCAGCGTAGGCGGGGGATGGCAGACCCAGTACTTC
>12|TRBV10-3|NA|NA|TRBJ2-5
CAIKRDQETQYF
TGTGCCATCAAGAGGGACCAAGAGACCCAGTACTTC
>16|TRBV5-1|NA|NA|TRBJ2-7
CASSSGGGLSSYEQYF
TGCGCCAGCAGCTCTGGTGGCGGACTAAGCTCCTACGAGCAGTACTTC
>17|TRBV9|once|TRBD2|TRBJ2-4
CASSPRPQPGGKNIQYF
TGTGCCAGCAGCCCCCGCCCCCAACCGGGAGGGAAAAACATTCAGTACTTC
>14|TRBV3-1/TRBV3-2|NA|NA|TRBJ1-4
CASSPDRSNEKLFF
TGTGCCAGCAGTCCAGACAGATCTAATGAAAAACTGTTTTTT
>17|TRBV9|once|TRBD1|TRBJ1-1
CASSEGQGAFQGSEAFF
TGTGCCAGCAGCGAGGGACAGGGGGCTTTTCAAGGTTCTGAAGCTTTCTTT
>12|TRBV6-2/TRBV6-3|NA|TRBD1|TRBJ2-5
CASSPGGETQYF
TGTGCCAGCAGCCCAGGGGGAGAGACCCAGTACTTC
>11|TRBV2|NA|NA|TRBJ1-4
CASSEARKLFF
TGTGCCAGCAGTGAAGCTCGAAAACTGTTTTTT
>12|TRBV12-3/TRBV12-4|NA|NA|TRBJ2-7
CASRGGSYEQYF
TGTGCCAGCAGGGGAGGCAGCTACGAGCAGTACTTC
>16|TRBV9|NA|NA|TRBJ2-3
CASSPSADTSTDTQYF
TGTGCCAGCAGCCCTTCCGCGGACACATCCACAGATACGCAGTATTTT
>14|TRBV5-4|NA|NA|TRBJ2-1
CASSLQTGDNEQFF
TGTGCCAGCAGCCTTCAGACAGGCGACAATGAGCAGTTCTTC
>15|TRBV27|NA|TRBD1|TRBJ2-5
CASRRQGRGQETQYF
TGTGCCAGCCGTCGACAGGGTCGTGGGCAAGAGACCCAGTACTTC
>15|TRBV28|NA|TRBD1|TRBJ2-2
CASSQGDRGTGELFF
TGTGCCAGCAGTCAGGGGGACAGAGGGACCGGGGAGCTGTTTTTT
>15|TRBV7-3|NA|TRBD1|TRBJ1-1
CASSDGTGTNTEAFF
TGTGCCAGCAGCGACGGGACAGGGACGAACACTGAAGCTTTCTTT
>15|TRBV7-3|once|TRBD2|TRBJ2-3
CASSLLAGVTDTQYF
TGTGCCAGCAGCTTGCTAGCGGGAGTCACAGATACGCAGTATTTT
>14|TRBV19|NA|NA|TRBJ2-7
CASKVSTGTYEQYF
TGTGCCAGTAAGGTGAGCACAGGAACCTACGAGCAGTACTTC
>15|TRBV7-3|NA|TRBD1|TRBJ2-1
CASSPYRTGADEQFF
TGTGCCAGCAGCCCCTACAGGACAGGGGCCGATGAGCAGTTCTTC
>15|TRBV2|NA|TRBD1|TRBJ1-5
CASSEYRGPNQPQHF
TGTGCCAGCAGTGAGTACAGGGGTCCGAATCAGCCCCAGCATTTT
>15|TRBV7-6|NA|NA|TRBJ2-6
CASSLVYSGANVLTF
TGTGCCAGCAGCCTCGTCTACTCTGGGGCCAACGTCCTGACTTTC
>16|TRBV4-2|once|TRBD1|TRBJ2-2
CASSQTDRGASGELFF
TGTGCCAGCAGCCAAACGGACAGGGGAGCCAGCGGGGAGCTGTTTTTT
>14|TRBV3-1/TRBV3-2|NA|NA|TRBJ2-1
CASERRSSYNEQFF
TGTGCCAGCGAGAGAAGGAGCTCCTACAATGAGCAGTTCTTC
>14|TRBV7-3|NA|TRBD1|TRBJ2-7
CASSYRGIAYEQYF
TGTGCCAGCAGCTACAGGGGGATTGCCTACGAGCAGTACTTC
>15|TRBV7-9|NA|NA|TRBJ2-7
CASSLQLVFPYEQYF
TGTGCCAGCAGCTTACAACTAGTATTTCCCTACGAGCAGTACTTC
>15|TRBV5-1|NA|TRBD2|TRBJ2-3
CASSSTTSGTDTQYF
TGCGCCAGCAGCTCAACGACTAGCGGCACAGATACGCAGTATTTT
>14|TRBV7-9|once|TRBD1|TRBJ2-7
CASRGTGERYEQYF
TGTGCCAGCCGGGGGACAGGGGAGAGGTACGAGCAGTACTTC
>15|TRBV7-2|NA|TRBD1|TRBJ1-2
CASSLSRTGVDGYTF
TGTGCCAGCAGCTTATCCCGGACAGGGGTGGATGGCTACACCTTC
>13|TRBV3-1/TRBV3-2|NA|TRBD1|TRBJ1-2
CASTKTGVYGYTF
TGTGCCAGCACCAAGACAGGGGTCTATGGCTACACCTTC
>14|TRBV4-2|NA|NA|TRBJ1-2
CASSQDRELYGYTF
TGTGCCAGCAGCCAAGATCGAGAACTCTATGGCTACACCTTC
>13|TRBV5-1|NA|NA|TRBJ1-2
CASSLGFQDGYTF
TGCGCCAGCAGCTTGGGATTCCAGGATGGCTACACCTTC
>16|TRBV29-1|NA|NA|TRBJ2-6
CSVEFWSPRGANVLTF
TGCAGCGTTGAGTTTTGGTCTCCTCGGGGGGCCAACGTCCTGACTTTC
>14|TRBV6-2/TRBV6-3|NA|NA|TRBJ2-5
CASSYIASSETQYF
TGTGCCAGCAGTTACATAGCTAGCTCCGAGACCCAGTACTTC
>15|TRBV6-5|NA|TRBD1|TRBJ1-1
CASSRQGDMNTEAFF
TGTGCCAGCAGTCGACAGGGAGATATGAACACTGAAGCTTTCTTT
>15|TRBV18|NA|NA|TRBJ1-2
CASSPPAGRGGGYTF
TGTGCCAGCTCACCTCCAGCGGGGCGGGGAGGAGGCTACACCTTC
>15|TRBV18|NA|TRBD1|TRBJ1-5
CASSPRQGTNQPQHF
TGTGCCAGCTCTCCCAGACAGGGAACTAATCAGCCCCAGCATTTT
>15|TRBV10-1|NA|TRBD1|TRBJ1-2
CASRRGQGTSYGYTF
TGCGCCAGCAGGAGGGGACAGGGGACGTCCTATGGCTACACCTTC
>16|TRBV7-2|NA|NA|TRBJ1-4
CASSLKGGALGEKLFF
TGTGCCAGCAGCTTAAAAGGAGGGGCGCTAGGGGAAAAACTGTTTTTT
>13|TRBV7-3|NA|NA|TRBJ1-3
CASSSPSGNTIYF
TGTGCCAGCAGCTCGCCCAGTGGAAACACCATATATTTT
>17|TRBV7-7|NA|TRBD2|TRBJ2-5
CASSLGLAGGTQETQYF
TGTGCCAGCAGCTTAGGGCTAGCGGGGGGAACTCAAGAGACCCAGTACTTC
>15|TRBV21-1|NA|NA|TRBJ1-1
CASSIRATGGPEAFF
TGTGCCAGCAGCATAAGGGCGACGGGGGGACCTGAAGCTTTCTTT
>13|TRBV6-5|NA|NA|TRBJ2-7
CASSLGKVYEQYF
TGTGCCAGCAGCCTCGGGAAGGTCTACGAGCAGTACTTC
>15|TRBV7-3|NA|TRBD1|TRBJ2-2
CASSETGGDTGELFF
TGTGCCAGCAGCGAAACAGGGGGCGACACCGGGGAGCTGTTTTTT
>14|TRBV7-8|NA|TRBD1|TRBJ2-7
CASSPDRVSYEQYF
TGTGCCAGCAGCCCAGACAGGGTCTCCTACGAGCAGTACTTC
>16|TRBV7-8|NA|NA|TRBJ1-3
CASSLETATSGNTIYF
TGTGCCAGCAGCTTAGAGACAGCGACCTCTGGAAACACCATATATTTT
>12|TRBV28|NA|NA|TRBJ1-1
CASRVAPIEAFF
TGTGCCAGCAGAGTGGCCCCGATTGAAGCTTTCTTT
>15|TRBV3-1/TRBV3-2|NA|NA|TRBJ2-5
CASSRTGTQGETQYF
TGTGCCAGCAGCCGAACCGGTACGCAGGGGGAGACCCAGTACTTC
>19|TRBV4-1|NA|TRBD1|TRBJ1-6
CASSPHKRQGEAYNSPLHF
TGCGCCAGCAGCCCACACAAAAGACAGGGGGAAGCCTATAATTCACCCCTCCACTTT